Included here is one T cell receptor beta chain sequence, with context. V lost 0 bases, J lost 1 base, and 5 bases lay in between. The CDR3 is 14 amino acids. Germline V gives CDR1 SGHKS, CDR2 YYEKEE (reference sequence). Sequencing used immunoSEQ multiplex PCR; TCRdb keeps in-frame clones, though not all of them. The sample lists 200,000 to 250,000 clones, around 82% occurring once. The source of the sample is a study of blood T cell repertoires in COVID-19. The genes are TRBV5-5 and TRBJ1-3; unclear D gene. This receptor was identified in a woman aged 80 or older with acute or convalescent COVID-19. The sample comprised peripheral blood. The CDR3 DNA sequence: TGTGCCAGCAGCTTGGCGGTATCTGGAAACACCATATATTTT. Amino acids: CASSLAVSGNTIYF.